Sequencing of this TCR beta chain was carried out in a study of blood T cells in healthy people across ages. Study-wide results and limits: Estimates of diversity drawn from one million T cells were considered underestimates. CMV status of donors was unknown, possibly confounding expanded clonotype changes.

Then a second PCR, running about 6 to 12 cycles, was carried out with a sample-barcoded 5' primer and a J-beta primer mix. TCRdb recomputed calls from the 5' RACE reads with MiXCR, one row per CDR3 protein. Here the sample spans about 730,000 distinct CDR3 sequences, roughly 43% being singletons. With 7 bases clipped from V and 4 bases from J, the junction kept 14 bases outside the gene matches. The CDR3 is 16 residues long. CDR1 is MNHEY, CDR2 SVGAGI, per germline. Turning to this clonotype: Its antigen is still unknown.

Sequences were obtained from blood. The TCR was taken from a woman aged 55-70 years in good health. The genes are TRBV6-5 and TRBJ1-2; the match to TRBD1 covers 8 bases. The CDR3 spells CASKPPGTGWGYGYTF. The CDR3 coding sequence is TGTGCCAGCAAGCCACCCGGGACAGGATGGGGCTATGGCTACACCTTC.